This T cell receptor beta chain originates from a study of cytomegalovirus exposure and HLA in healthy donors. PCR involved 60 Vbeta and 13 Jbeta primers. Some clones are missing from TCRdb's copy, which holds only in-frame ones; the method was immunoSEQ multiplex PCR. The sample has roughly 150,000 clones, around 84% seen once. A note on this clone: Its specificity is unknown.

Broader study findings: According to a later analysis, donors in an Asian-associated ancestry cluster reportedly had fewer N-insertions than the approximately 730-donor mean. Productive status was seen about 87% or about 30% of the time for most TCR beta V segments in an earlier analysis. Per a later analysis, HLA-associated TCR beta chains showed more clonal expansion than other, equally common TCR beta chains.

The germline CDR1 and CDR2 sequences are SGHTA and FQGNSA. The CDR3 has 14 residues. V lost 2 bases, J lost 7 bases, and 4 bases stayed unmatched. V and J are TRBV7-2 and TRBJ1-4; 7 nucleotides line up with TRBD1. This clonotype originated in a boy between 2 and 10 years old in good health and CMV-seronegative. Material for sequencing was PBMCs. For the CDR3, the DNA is TGTGCCAGCAGCTTAACAGGGGTTGGTGAAAAACTGTTTTTT. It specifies CASSLTGVGEKLFF.